This T cell receptor (beta chain) came from a study of beta chain features in type 1 diabetes. Looking at the study overall: Some 110 million sorted cells were examined across all samples. Study-wide findings and caveats: In the patient group, naive, central memory and Treg TCRB repertoires seemed more alike than in the healthy donor group. A pattern of fewer insertions and more deletions at VDJ junctions was seen in type 1 diabetes patients.

A single count supports this clone. No antigen is known for it. Sorted populations were all over 95% pure. Of the isolated RNA, all was reverse transcribed, and so the sequenced material was expressed TCRB transcripts. Here immunoSEQ multiplex PCR was the method, and the copy in TCRdb shows in-frame clones only, minus some. Of hundreds of thousands of clones in the sample, 11% to 15% are singletons; the top ten hold roughly 0.04%. Between the trimmed V and J ends, which lost 6 bases and 7 bases, there was a span of 13 bases. The CDR3 covers 13 residues. Looked up from germline, CDR1 is LNHDA and CDR2 is SQIVND (reference sequence).

J is TRBJ1-5 and V is TRBV19, with D perhaps TRBD1 (5 bases). Sequencing was done on a sample of naive CD4+ T cells from blood. The TCR sequence derives from a young man in good health. CDR3: CASRTVGGQPQHF. The CDR3 bases are TGTGCCAGTAGGACGGTCGGGGGACAGCCCCAGCATTTT. The variable domain in full, with the rest retrieved from reference TRBV19 and TRBJ1-5, is DGGITQSPKYLFRKEGQNVTLSCEQNLNHDAMYWYRQDPGQGLRLIYYSQIVNDFQKGDIAEGYSVSREKKESFPLTVTSAQKNPTAFYLCASRTVGGQPQHFGDGTRLSIL.